The present entry profiles one T cell receptor beta chain with its context. Its antigen is currently unknown. The read ends 3 residues before the CDR3 terminus; that terminus is restored from the germline J gene. Libraries were prepared by immunoSEQ multiplex PCR; TCRdb keeps only in-frame clonotypes and omits some of them. This table holds 20,000 to 25,000 clones. The entry originates in a study of T cells in women clearing cervical HPV infection. The germline V gene encodes CDR1 MNHEY and CDR2 SVGEGT. This CDR3 contains 13 residues. Trimming removed 8 bases from V and 6 bases from J; junction bases left unmatched: 8. Findings and caveats of the study: TRBV6-7 abundance was lower in cases than controls (about 0.099% versus 0.16%).

This sequence was found in a woman between 18 and 70 years old with a cervical HPV16 infection that either progressed to CIN3+ or cleared (not recorded which). Sequencing was performed on blood buffy coat. The J gene is TRBJ2-7, the V gene TRBV6-2 or TRBV6-3; 9 bases are shared with TRBD2. The CDR3 bases that were read are TGTGCCAGCCGGGCTAGCGGGGCCACCGAG. Translation: CASRASGATE. The whole CDR3 reads CASRASGATEQYF.